This record covers a single TCR beta chain. As to time point: before natalizumab initiation. The germline V gene encodes CDR1 KGHSH and CDR2 LQKENI. The V and J ends lost 4 bases and 8 bases respectively, with 14 bases between them. This CDR3 has 13 amino acids. This entry comes from a study of multiple sclerosis patients with progressive multifocal leukoencephalopathy. This table comes from immunoSEQ multiplex PCR, and its TCRdb copy is limited to in-frame clones, with some not included. Among more than 25,000 clones listed, approximately 90% were seen once. The sequenced material came from PBMCs. This receptor was obtained from a human donor with multiple sclerosis. The V gene is TRBV18, the J gene TRBJ1-1; D gene ambiguous. Here the CDR3 DNA reads TGTGCCAGCTCACTCACGCGGCTTACCGAAGCTTTCTTT. Its protein product is CASSLTRLTEAFF.